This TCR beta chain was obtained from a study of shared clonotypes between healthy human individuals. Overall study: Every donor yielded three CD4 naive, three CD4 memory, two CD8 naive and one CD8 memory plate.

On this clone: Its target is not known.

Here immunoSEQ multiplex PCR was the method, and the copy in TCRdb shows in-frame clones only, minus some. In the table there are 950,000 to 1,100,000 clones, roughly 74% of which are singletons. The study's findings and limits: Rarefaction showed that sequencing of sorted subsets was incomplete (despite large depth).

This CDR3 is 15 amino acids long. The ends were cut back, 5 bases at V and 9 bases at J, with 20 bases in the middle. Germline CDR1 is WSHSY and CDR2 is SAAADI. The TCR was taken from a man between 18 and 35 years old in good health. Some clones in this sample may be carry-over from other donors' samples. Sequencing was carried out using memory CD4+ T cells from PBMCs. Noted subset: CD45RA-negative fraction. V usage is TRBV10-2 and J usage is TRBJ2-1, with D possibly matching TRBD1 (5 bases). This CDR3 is CASSILLGASVEQFF. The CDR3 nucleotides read TGCGCCAGCAGTATCCTTCTAGGGGCGTCAGTTGAGCAGTTCTTC.